This is a list of T cell receptor beta chains from one sample in a study of T cell repertoires in cytomegalovirus infection. TCRdb ran MiXCR on the reads and lists one entry per CDR3 protein. Among more than 150,000 distinct CDR3 sequences listed, approximately 20% were seen once. The sample consisted of PBMCs. The receptors shown here come from a human donor in good health (CMV status not recorded). Some clones in this sample may be carry-over from other donors' samples. Both conserved end residues are part of each CDR3. D genes are given only for firm matches. Clone size appears in some rows only: once, few, many, or a class for an expanded clone.

d_call j_call v_call clone_size cdr3_nt cdr3_aa
TRBD2 TRBJ2-5 TRBV7-9 many TGTGCCAGCAGCCGACTAGCGGGAGACCAAGAGACCCAGTACTTC CASSRLAGDQETQYF
TRBD2 TRBJ2-6 TRBV2 few TGTGCCAGCAGTGATGCTAGCGGGAGGGCCGCTGGGGCCAACGTCCTGACTTTC CASSDASGRAAGANVLTF
TRBD2 TRBJ2-1 TRBV7-2 many TGTGCCAGCAGCCGACTAGCGGGTCCATACAATGAGCAGTTCTTC CASSRLAGPYNEQFF
NA TRBJ2-6 TRBV5-6 few TGTGCCAGCAGCTTCCCTACAGGTGCTGGGGCCAACGTCCTGACTTTC CASSFPTGAGANVLTF
NA TRBJ2-3 TRBV7-3 many TGTGCCAGCAGCTTAAGCGCAGGCACAGATACGCAGTATTTT CASSLSAGTDTQYF
NA TRBJ2-1 TRBV7-6 NA TGTGCCAGCAGCTTCCGGGCCCCTTATTACAATGAGCAGTTCTTC CASSFRAPYYNEQFF
NA TRBJ2-2 TRBV5-1 NA TGCGCCAGCACGTCAGCGAACACCGGGGAGCTGTTTTTT CASTSANTGELFF
NA TRBJ1-2 TRBV14 NA TGTGCCAGCAGCCCTCTGAGGTGGGCTGGCTACACCTTC CASSPLRWAGYTF
NA TRBJ2-3 TRBV7-9 NA TGTGCCAGCAGCTTAATCTTGGGAGATACGCAGTATTTT CASSLILGDTQYF
TRBD1 TRBJ1-1 TRBV6-6 few TGTGCCAGCAGTTACTCAACGACAGGGGAAGCTTTCTTT CASSYSTTGEAFF
TRBD1 TRBJ2-7 TRBV10-3 NA TGTGCCATCAGTCCCGGACAGGGGCGGTACGAGCAGTACTTC CAISPGQGRYEQYF
NA TRBJ1-5 TRBV9 NA TGTGCCAGCAGCAAGGGAGGGGGGCCCGGTCTCCCCCAGCATTTT CASSKGGGPGLPQHF
NA TRBJ2-1 TRBV14 NA TGTGCCAGCAGCCAAGACGTCAGGGGAGAGCAGTTCTTC CASSQDVRGEQFF
NA TRBJ1-2 TRBV12-3/TRBV12-4 NA TGTGCCAGCAGTTCAAACAGGGTTCCTAACTATGGCTACACCTTC CASSSNRVPNYGYTF
NA TRBJ1-3 TRBV7-4 many TGTGCCAGCAAATCCAGGGGAAACACCATATATTTT CASKSRGNTIYF
NA TRBJ1-1 TRBV7-6 many TGTGCCAGCAGCTTAGGTACCGGGACGAGTACTGAAGCTTTCTTT CASSLGTGTSTEAFF
NA TRBJ2-3 TRBV7-8 many TGTGCCAGCAGCTTAGGCCGGTGGGGTCTCACAGATACGCAGTATTTT CASSLGRWGLTDTQYF
NA TRBJ2-4 TRBV15 few TGTGCCACCAGCAGAGATAGGGGACTCCCGCTCAACATTCAGTACTTC CATSRDRGLPLNIQYF
NA TRBJ2-2 TRBV19 few TGTGCCAGCTCAGGGGCCGCGGGGGAGCTGTTTTTT CASSGAAGELFF
NA TRBJ2-1 TRBV18 NA TGTGCCAGCTCACTAGCGAGGCGGAATGAGCAGTTCTTC CASSLARRNEQFF
NA TRBJ1-1 TRBV6-6 NA TGTGCCAGCAGTTTGGGCAGTGACACTGAAGCTTTCTTT CASSLGSDTEAFF
NA TRBJ2-1 TRBV25-1 NA TGTGCCAGCAGTGTAAATGGTCCCGGGGGATACAGGGGCAATGAGCAGTTCTTC CASSVNGPGGYRGNEQFF
NA TRBJ1-2 TRBV20-1 few TGCAGTGCTACAGATCCAAGCAACTATGGCTACACCTTC CSATDPSNYGYTF
TRBD2 TRBJ2-2 TRBV7-6 many TGTGCCAGCAGCTTATCGGGACTAGCGGGATCCGGGGAGCTGTTTTTT CASSLSGLAGSGELFF
TRBD2 TRBJ2-1 TRBV29-1 few TGCAGCGTGGGAAGGAGGACTAGCGGTATTCTAAGCTCCTACAATGAGCAGTTCTTC CSVGRRTSGILSSYNEQFF
NA TRBJ1-2 TRBV7-2 NA TGTGCCAGCAGCTTAGAGGACAGAGCATATGGCTACACCTTC CASSLEDRAYGYTF
TRBD1 TRBJ2-3 TRBV28 many TGTGCCAGCATCCCCACCGGGGCAGGGGGCGCAGATACGCAGTATTTT CASIPTGAGGADTQYF
TRBD1 TRBJ1-1 TRBV10-3 once TGTGCCAGCTCGGACAGGGGAATAACTGAAGCTTTCTTT CASSDRGITEAFF
TRBD1 TRBJ1-5 TRBV5-4 NA TGTGCCAGCAGCTTTGACAGGGATCAGCCCCAGCATTTT CASSFDRDQPQHF
TRBD1 TRBJ1-2 TRBV19 NA TGTGCCAGTAGGGAACAGGGGGCTAACTATGGCTACACCTTC CASREQGANYGYTF
NA TRBJ2-2 TRBV6-4 NA TGTGCCAGCAGTAGCAGCCCCGGGGATCTGTTTTTT CASSSSPGDLFF